The clone carrying this TCR beta chain was seen a handful of times. Sequencing was performed with immunoSEQ multiplex PCR; in TCRdb, only in-frame clones are kept and a portion is missing. The sample records 60,000 or so clones, 80% to 90% being singletons. The data derive from a study of blood T cell repertoires in COVID-19. Study-wide background: From T cells, B-cell-depleted T cells, or PBMCs came the material, which was cDNA or gDNA.

The material sequenced was peripheral blood. The source of this sequence is a woman between 70 and 85 years old with active COVID-19.

The CDR3 coding sequence is TGTGCCAGTAGTCAAAAAGCGGGAGTGAGAACCGGGGAGCTGTTTTTT. Protein product: CASSQKAGVRTGELFF. This chain links TRBV19 with TRBJ2-2, with 8 nucleotides matching TRBD2. In germline, CDR1 is LNHDA, CDR2 SQIVND (reference sequence). There are 16 residues in the CDR3. V shed 5 bases, J shed 5 bases, and the junction held 10 bases outside the gene matches. Full variable domain (outside the CDR3, taken from reference TRBV19 and TRBJ2-2): DGGITQSPKYLFRKEGQNVTLSCEQNLNHDAMYWYRQDPGQGLRLIYYSQIVNDFQKGDIAEGYSVSREKKESFPLTVTSAQKNPTAFYLCASSQKAGVRTGELFFGEGSRLTVL.